The 26 T cell receptor beta chains below were found in one sample sequenced in a study of siplizumab effects on memory and regulatory T cells. TCRdb's table, derived via immunoSEQ multiplex PCR, lists solely in-frame clones and lacks some. The sample holds around 100,000 clones, 85% to 95% seen once. Sequencing used Tregs sorted from blood. Receptors were obtained from a human donor in good health.

V gene TRBV2 combines with J gene TRBJ1-2, with a weak D call TRBD1 (6 bases). Germline-derived CDR1 and CDR2 are SNHLY and FYNNEI. Trimming pared 11 bases from V and 4 bases from J, leaving 26 bases between. The CDR3 covers 16 residues. This chain's CDR3 is CAYTMGTGTTIYGYTF. The DNA of the CDR3 is TGTGCCTACACGATGGGGACCGGGACAACCATCTATGGCTACACCTTC.

V gene TRBV19 combines with J gene TRBJ2-6, with D maybe TRBD1 (6 bases). CDR1 is LNHDA, CDR2 SQIVND, per germline (reference sequence). The CDR3 has 17 amino acids. Trimming shortened V by 9 bases and J by 0 bases, and 18 bases separated the two germline ends. CDR3 coding DNA: TGTGCCAGCTTTATGACAGGCAAACTCTCTGGGGCCAACGTCCTGACTTTC. It specifies CASFMTGKLSGANVLTF.

This sequence joins TRBV11-3 and TRBJ1-5; maybe TRBD1 (6 bases). This CDR3 region has 16 residues. CDR1 and CDR2 (germline): SGHNT, YENEEA. V was clipped by 3 bases and J by 4 bases, with 16 bases between them. CDR3 in amino acids: CASSFSLGQLNQPQHF. The CDR3 DNA reads TGTGCCAGCAGCTTTTCATTAGGACAGCTTAATCAGCCCCAGCATTTT.

CDR3 DNA: TGTGCCAGCAGCTTAATTTCGGGGAACACTGAAGCTTTCTTT. This translates into CASSLISGNTEAFF. This chain links TRBV7-1 with TRBJ1-1, with D uncertain. TRBV7-1 has ORF status, its function being uncertain. The CDR3 totals 14 residues. The V gene lost 4 bases and the J gene lost 1 base, with 10 bases spanning the gap.

J is TRBJ2-7 and V is TRBV5-1; D is perhaps TRBD1 or TRBD2 (5 bases each). Germline V gene data show CDR1 as SGHRS and CDR2 as YFSETQ. Trimming shortened V by 2 bases and J by 3 bases, and 24 bases separated the two germline ends. The CDR3 covers 18 residues. As DNA, the CDR3 is TGCGCCAGCAGCTTTCAGGGCGGGCGAGCGCCGTTGATCTACGAGCAGTACTTC. This gives the protein CASSFQGGRAPLIYEQYF. The full variable domain, its missing parts supplied by reference TRBV5-1 and TRBJ2-7, is KAGVTQTPRYLIKTRGQQVTLSCSPISGHRSVSWYQQTPGQGLQFLFEYFSETQRNKGNFPGRFSGRQFSNSRSEMNVSTLELGDSALYLCASSFQGGRAPLIYEQYFGPGTRLTVT.

The chain is built from TRBV2 and TRBJ2-5; maybe TRBD1 (6 bases). Looked up from germline, CDR1 is SNHLY and CDR2 is FYNNEI. V was pared by 3 bases and J by 5 bases, with 10 bases between. CDR3 length equals 13 residues. The CDR3 spells CASSERQGETQYF. CDR3 nucleotides: TGTGCCAGCAGTGAGAGGCAGGGGGAGACCCAGTACTTC.

V is TRBV28 and J is TRBJ1-2; D gene ambiguous. Trimming removed 6 bases at V and 8 bases at J, with 16 bases between. CDR3 size: 13 residues. Per germline, CDR1 MDHEN and CDR2 SYDVKM. The CDR3 region is CASRPGGLGGYTF. CDR3 DNA: TGTGCCAGCAGGCCCGGAGGGCTCGGAGGCTACACCTTC.

The J gene is TRBJ1-1, the V gene TRBV19, with a possible D match to TRBD1 (5 bases). This CDR3 has 15 residues. V was trimmed by 1 base and J by 5 bases, leaving 14 bases between them. Germline V gene lookup returns CDR1 LNHDA and CDR2 SQIVND (reference sequence). CDR3 residues: CASSIGRVGATEAFF. CDR3 DNA: TGTGCCAGTAGTATAGGACGCGTCGGGGCGACTGAAGCTTTCTTT.

The chain couples TRBV27 to TRBJ1-1, with D unresolved. Germline V gene sequence: CDR1 MNHEY, CDR2 SMNVEV (reference sequence). V was cut by 2 bases and J by 1 base, with 11 bases left in between. The length of the CDR3 is 15 residues. The CDR3 spells CASSLQFRANTEAFF. CDR3 DNA: TGTGCCAGCAGTTTACAATTTCGGGCGAACACTGAAGCTTTCTTT.

The chain recombines TRBV25-1 with TRBJ2-5; D might be TRBD1 (6 bases). Trimming shortened V by 1 base and J by 7 bases, and 16 bases separated the two germline ends. This CDR3 has 15 residues. From germline, CDR1 is MGHDK and CDR2 SYGVNS. The CDR3 coding sequence is TGTGCCAGCAGTGAATCAACAGGGATGGGATGGACCCAGTACTTC. Its translation: CASSESTGMGWTQYF.

This chain uses TRBV28 with TRBJ1-2; 7 bases line up with TRBD1. The CDR3 extends over 17 amino acids. The V gene end was trimmed by 5 bases and the J gene end by 6 bases; junction bases not matched to a gene: 18. Per the germline V gene, CDR1 is MDHEN and CDR2 is SYDVKM. Here the CDR3 DNA reads TGTGCCAGCAGTCCAGGGACAGCGCTAGGGTTAACTGATGGCTACACCTTC. Its translation: CASSPGTALGLTDGYTF.

The gene calls are TRBV18 and TRBJ2-7; the D gene is possibly TRBD2 (7 bases). Germline V CDR1 and CDR2: KGHSH, LQKENI. The CDR3 has 16 residues. V was clipped by 4 bases and J by 2 bases, with 18 bases between them. The CDR3 here is CASSRGGAGTTYEQYF. The CDR3 region has the DNA TGTGCCAGCTCACGGGGGGGGGCTGGGACAACCTACGAGCAGTACTTC.

The CDR3 here is CALREGADTQYF. The CDR3, as DNA: TGTGCCCTTAGGGAGGGCGCAGATACGCAGTATTTT. The chain recombines TRBV6-1 with TRBJ2-3; the match to TRBD2 covers 7 bases. Looked up from germline, CDR1 is MNHNS and CDR2 is SASEGT. Losses at the gene ends were 11 bases for V and 4 bases for J; bases not matched to a gene: 6. This CDR3 is built from 12 residues.

This clone was detected only once. The genes are TRBV28 and TRBJ2-4; D remains unclear. Deletions cut 2 bases from V and 0 bases from J, with 5 bases between. There are 14 residues in the CDR3. Germline-derived CDR1 and CDR2 are MDHEN and SYDVKM. The CDR3: CASSLVLAKNIQYF. CDR3 coding DNA: TGTGCCAGCAGTTTAGTGCTAGCCAAAAACATTCAGTACTTC.

The count of this clone is one. This chain links TRBV6-5 with TRBJ1-1, with no clear D. CDR3 size: 16 residues. Germline CDR1 reads MNHEY; CDR2 reads SVGAGI. Trimming pared 2 bases from V and 1 base from J, leaving 14 bases between. In DNA form, the CDR3 reads TGTGCCAGCAGTTACCAGGCGTTTAGACAGAACACTGAAGCTTTCTTT. Translating it yields CASSYQAFRQNTEAFF.

The chain has TRBV7-6 and TRBJ1-1; no firm D call. Germline V lookup: CDR1 SGHVS, CDR2 FNYEAQ. Trimming stripped 6 bases from V and 0 bases from J, with 8 bases between. The CDR3 sequence is 13 residues long. CDR3 sequence reads: CASRYSVNTEAFF. The CDR3 coding sequence is TGTGCCAGCAGGTATTCGGTGAACACTGAAGCTTTCTTT.

This chain joins TRBV18 and TRBJ2-7, with D unclear. Germline lookup yields CDR1 KGHSH and CDR2 LQKENI. Trimming took off 5 bases at V and 0 bases at J, with 11 bases between the two ends. The CDR3 has 14 residues. Here the CDR3 reads CASSSEVGSYEQYF. CDR3 DNA sequence: TGTGCCAGCTCATCAGAAGTGGGCTCCTACGAGCAGTACTTC. The full variable domain, rest sourced from reference TRBV18 and TRBJ2-7, is NAGVMQNPRHLVRRRGQEARLRCSPMKGHSHVYWYRQLPEEGLKFMVYLQKENIIDESGMPKERFSAEFPKEGPSILRIQQVVRGDSAAYFCASSSEVGSYEQYFGPGTRLTVT.

CDR3 nucleotides: TGTGCCAGCAGCTTGCCTAGCGGGAGGACTTTGAACACCGGGGAGCTGTTTTTT. The encoded protein is CASSLPSGRTLNTGELFF. The chain employs TRBV5-6 and TRBJ2-2, with TRBD2 identical over 11 bases. Losses at the gene ends were 1 base for V and 1 base for J; bases not matched to a gene: 6. Per germline, CDR1 SGHDT and CDR2 YYEEEE. The CDR3 covers 18 residues.

The chain uses TRBV9 and TRBJ2-2; 7 nucleotides agree with TRBD2. CDR1 is SGDLS, CDR2 YYNGEE, per germline. Trimming removed 7 bases from V and 4 bases from J; junction bases left unmatched: 10. The CDR3 totals 15 residues. CDR3 loop: CASSGGALFTGELFF. CDR3 nucleotide sequence: TGTGCCAGCTCGGGGGGAGCCCTCTTCACCGGGGAGCTGTTTTTT.

V and J are TRBV18 and TRBJ2-3; no firm D call. With 3 bases removed from V and 0 bases from J, the gap between germline ends came to 7 bases. Germline loops: CDR1 KGHSH, CDR2 LQKENI. The CDR3 sequence is 14 residues long. The CDR3 sequence is CASSPQISTDTQYF. CDR3 DNA sequence: TGTGCCAGCTCACCCCAAATTAGCACAGATACGCAGTATTTT.

This clone was recorded only once. The chain uses TRBV19 and TRBJ2-1; D might be TRBD1 (5 bases). V lost 11 bases, J lost 6 bases, and 20 bases lay in between. CDR3 length: 14 amino acids. Germline CDR1 is LNHDA and CDR2 is SQIVND (reference sequence). The CDR3 bases are TGTGCCTCCACACCCGTCCCCCAGGGCAATGAGCAGTTCTTC. The encoded protein is CASTPVPQGNEQFF.

The chain couples TRBV28 to TRBJ1-2, with D possibly being TRBD1 (5 bases). The ends were cut back, 4 bases at V and 4 bases at J, with 7 bases in the middle. CDR1 and CDR2 from the germline V gene are MDHEN and SYDVKM. This CDR3 has 12 residues. The CDR3 DNA sequence: TGTGCCAGCAGTTCCGGGGGCTATGGCTACACCTTC. Amino acids: CASSSGGYGYTF.

This chain connects TRBV11-3 to TRBJ2-5, with TRBD1 identical over 7 bases. Germline trimming cut 5 bases from V and 2 bases from J; bases unmatched to any gene: 8. CDR1 is SGHNT and CDR2 is YENEEA in the germline V gene. The CDR3 contains 15 residues. CDR3 loop: CASSRNTGQQETQYF. DNA of the CDR3: TGTGCCAGCAGCCGAAACACGGGACAGCAAGAGACCCAGTACTTC.

This chain connects TRBV19 to TRBJ1-1; D call uncertain. CDR3 length: 16 amino acids. Germline-derived CDR1 and CDR2 are LNHDA and SQIVND (reference sequence). The V end lost 5 bases, the J end lost 1 base, and 17 bases lay between the germline ends. DNA for the CDR3: TGTGCCAGTAGTTTACGGGCTATTGGGTCGAACACTGAAGCTTTCTTT. Its translation is CASSLRAIGSNTEAFF.

The chain joins TRBV10-3 to TRBJ2-7; 11 bases agree with TRBD2. This CDR3 is built from 14 residues. Germline V gives CDR1 ENHRY, CDR2 SYGVKD. Trimming cost V 6 bases and J 7 bases; bases outside gene matches: 8. In nucleotides, the CDR3 is TGTGCCATCAGAGGGGAAACTAGCGGGAGTGAGCAGTACTTC. Its translation is CAIRGETSGSEQYF.

This chain links TRBV28 with TRBJ2-7; tentative D call: TRBD2 (5 bases). V was shortened by 5 bases and J by 0 bases, with 11 bases between the two germline ends. Germline CDR1 reads MDHEN; CDR2 reads SYDVKM. The CDR3 runs 14 residues. The CDR3 loop is CASSRLGSSYEQYF. The CDR3 DNA follows: TGTGCCAGCAGTCGTCTTGGGAGCTCCTACGAGCAGTACTTC.